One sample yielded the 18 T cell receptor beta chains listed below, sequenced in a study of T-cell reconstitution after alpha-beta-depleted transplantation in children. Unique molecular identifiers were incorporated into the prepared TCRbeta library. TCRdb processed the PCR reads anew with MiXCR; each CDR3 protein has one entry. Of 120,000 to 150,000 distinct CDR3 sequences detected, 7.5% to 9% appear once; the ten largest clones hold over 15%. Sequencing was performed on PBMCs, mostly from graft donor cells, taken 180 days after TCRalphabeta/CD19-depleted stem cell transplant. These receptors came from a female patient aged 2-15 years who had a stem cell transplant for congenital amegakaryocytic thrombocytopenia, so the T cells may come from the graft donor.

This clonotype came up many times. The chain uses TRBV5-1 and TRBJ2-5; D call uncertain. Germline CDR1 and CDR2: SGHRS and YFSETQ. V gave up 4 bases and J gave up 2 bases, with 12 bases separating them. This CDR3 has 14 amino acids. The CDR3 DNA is TGCGCCAGCAGCGGTTGGTCGAGTCAAGAGACCCAGTACTTC. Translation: CASSGWSSQETQYF.

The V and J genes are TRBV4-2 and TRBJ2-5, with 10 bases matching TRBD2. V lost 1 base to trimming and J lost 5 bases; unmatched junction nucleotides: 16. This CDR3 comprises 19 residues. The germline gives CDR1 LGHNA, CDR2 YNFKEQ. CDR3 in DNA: TGTGCCAGCAGCCAAGTGGCTAGCGGGAGAGGTCCCCTGGGGGAGACCCAGTACTTC. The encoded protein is CASSQVASGRGPLGETQYF.

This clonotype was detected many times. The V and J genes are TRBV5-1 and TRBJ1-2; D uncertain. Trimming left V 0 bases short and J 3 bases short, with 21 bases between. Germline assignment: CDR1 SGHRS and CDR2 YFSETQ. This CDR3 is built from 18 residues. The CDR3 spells CASSLVGGLSVEDYGYTF. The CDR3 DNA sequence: TGCGCCAGCAGCTTGGTGGGCGGGCTGTCTGTTGAGGACTATGGCTACACCTTC.

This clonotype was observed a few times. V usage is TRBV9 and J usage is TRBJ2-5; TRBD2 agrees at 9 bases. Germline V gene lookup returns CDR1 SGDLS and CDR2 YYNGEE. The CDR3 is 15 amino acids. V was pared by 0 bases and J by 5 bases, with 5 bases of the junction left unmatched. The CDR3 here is CASSVGREGLETQYF. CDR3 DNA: TGTGCCAGCAGCGTAGGGCGGGAGGGCCTGGAGACCCAGTACTTC.

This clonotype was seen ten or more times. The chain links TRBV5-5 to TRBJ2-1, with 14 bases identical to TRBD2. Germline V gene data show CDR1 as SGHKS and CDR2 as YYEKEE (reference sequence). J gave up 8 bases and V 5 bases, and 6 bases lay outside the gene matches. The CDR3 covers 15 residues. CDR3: CASRRLAGGRDEQFF. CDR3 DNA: TGTGCCAGCAGGCGACTAGCGGGGGGGCGGGATGAGCAGTTCTTC.

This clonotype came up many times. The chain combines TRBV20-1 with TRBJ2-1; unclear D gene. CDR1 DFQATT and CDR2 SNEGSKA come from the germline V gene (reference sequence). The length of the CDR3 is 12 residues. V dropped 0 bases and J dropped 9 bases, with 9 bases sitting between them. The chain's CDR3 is CSARDGRLEQFF. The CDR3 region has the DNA TGCAGTGCTAGAGATGGTAGACTTGAGCAGTTCTTC.

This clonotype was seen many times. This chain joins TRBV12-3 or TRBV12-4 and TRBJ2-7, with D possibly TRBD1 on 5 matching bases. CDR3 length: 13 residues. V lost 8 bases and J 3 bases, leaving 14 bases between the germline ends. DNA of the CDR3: TGTGCCAGCGGAGACAGTACTAACTACGAGCAGTACTTC. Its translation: CASGDSTNYEQYF.

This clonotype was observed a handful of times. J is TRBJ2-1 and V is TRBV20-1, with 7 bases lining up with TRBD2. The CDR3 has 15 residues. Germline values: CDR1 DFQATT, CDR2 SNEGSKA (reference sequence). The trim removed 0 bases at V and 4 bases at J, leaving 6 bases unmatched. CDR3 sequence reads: CSARDPGLPYNEQFF. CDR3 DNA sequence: TGCAGTGCTAGAGACCCGGGACTACCATACAATGAGCAGTTCTTC.

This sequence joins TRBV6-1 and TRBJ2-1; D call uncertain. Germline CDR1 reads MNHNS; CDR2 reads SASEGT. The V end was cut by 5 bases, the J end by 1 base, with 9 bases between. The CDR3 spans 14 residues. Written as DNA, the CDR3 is TGTGCCAGCAGTCGGATTCTGTCCTACAATGAGCAGTTCTTC. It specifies CASSRILSYNEQFF.

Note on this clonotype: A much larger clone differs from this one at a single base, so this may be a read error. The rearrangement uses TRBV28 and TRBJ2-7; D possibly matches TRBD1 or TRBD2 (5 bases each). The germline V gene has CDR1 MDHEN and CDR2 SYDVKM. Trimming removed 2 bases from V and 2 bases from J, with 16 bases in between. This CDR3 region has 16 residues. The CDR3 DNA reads TGTGCCAGCAGTTTAACGGGGCTAGGGCCTGCCTACGAGCAGTACTTC. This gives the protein CASSLTGLGPAYEQYF.

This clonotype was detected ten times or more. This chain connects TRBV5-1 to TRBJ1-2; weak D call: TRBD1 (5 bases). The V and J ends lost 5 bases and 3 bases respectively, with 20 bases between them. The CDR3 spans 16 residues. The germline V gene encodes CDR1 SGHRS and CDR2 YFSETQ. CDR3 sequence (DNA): TGCGCCAGCAGTTTAAGGTCGTGGAGGGACGACTATGGCTACACCTTC. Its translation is CASSLRSWRDDYGYTF.

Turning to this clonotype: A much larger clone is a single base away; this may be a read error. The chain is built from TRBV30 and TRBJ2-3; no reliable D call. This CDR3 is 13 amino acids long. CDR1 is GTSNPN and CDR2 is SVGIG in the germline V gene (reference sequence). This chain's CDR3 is CAWSMAGPDAQYF. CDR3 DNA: TGTGCCTGGAGTATGGCCGGGCCAGATGCGCAGTATTTT.

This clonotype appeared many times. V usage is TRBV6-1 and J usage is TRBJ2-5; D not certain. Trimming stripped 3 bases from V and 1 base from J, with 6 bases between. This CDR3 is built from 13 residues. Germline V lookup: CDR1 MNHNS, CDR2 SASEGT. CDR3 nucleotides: TGTGCCAGCAGTGACCGGATCCAAGAGACCCAGTACTTC. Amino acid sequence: CASSDRIQETQYF.

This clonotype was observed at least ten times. The CDR3 loop reads CASSLGQHGELFF. The DNA of the CDR3 is TGTGCCAGCAGCTTGGGACAGCACGGGGAGCTGTTTTTT. The chain is built from TRBV5-6 and TRBJ2-2, with a weak D call TRBD1 (5 bases). This CDR3 region has 13 residues. The V end lost 0 bases, the J end lost 7 bases, and 7 bases lay between the germline ends. Germline values: CDR1 SGHDT, CDR2 YYEEEE.

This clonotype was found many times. The CDR3 bases are TGCAGTGCTAGCGTACGTAGCACAGATACGCAGTATTTT. Its protein is CSASVRSTDTQYF. The rearrangement uses TRBV20-1 and TRBJ2-3; no firm D call. CDR1 DFQATT and CDR2 SNEGSKA come from the germline V gene (reference sequence). Trimming stripped 3 bases from V and 0 bases from J, with 7 bases between. The CDR3 contains 13 residues.

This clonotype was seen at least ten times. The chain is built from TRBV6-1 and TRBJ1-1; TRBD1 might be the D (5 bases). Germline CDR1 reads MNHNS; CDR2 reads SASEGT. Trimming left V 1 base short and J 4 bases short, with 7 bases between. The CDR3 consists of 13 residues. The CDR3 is CASSEGGLTEAFF. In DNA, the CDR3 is TGTGCCAGCAGTGAAGGGGGCCTCACTGAAGCTTTCTTT.

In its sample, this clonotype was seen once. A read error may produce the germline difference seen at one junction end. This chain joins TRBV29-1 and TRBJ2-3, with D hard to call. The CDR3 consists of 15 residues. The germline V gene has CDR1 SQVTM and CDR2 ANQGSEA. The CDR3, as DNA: TGCAGCGGGGAAGACTCCGACCGAAGCACATATACGCAATATTTT. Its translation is CSGEDSDRSTYTQYF.

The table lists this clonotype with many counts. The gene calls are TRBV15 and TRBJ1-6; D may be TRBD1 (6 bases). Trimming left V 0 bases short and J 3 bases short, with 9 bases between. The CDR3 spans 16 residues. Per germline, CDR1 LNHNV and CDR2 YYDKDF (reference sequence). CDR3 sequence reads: CATSREQGVYNSPLHF. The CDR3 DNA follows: TGTGCCACCAGCAGAGAACAGGGAGTCTATAATTCACCCCTCCACTTT.